Listed here are 20 T cell receptor beta chains from one sample, sequenced in a study of cytomegalovirus exposure and HLA in healthy donors. PCR primers comprised 60 Vbeta and 13 Jbeta primers. Clones were read by immunoSEQ multiplex PCR, and TCRdb kept only the in-frame ones, dropping some. This table holds around 180,000 clones, approximately 81% found once. The material sequenced was PBMCs. The receptors stem from a male donor in good health and CMV-seronegative.

The chain employs TRBV7-2 and TRBJ2-7; the match to TRBD2 covers 13 bases. The CDR3 has 16 residues. The ends lost 4 bases at V and 3 bases at J; junction bases unmatched: 6. Germline V gives CDR1 SGHTA, CDR2 FQGNSA. CDR3 residues: CASSSLTSGRIYEQYF. DNA of the CDR3: TGTGCCAGCAGCTCCCTGACTAGCGGGAGGATCTACGAGCAGTACTTC.

This chain connects TRBV5-6 to TRBJ1-4; 8 nucleotides match TRBD1. J gave up 7 bases and V 4 bases, and 12 bases lay outside the gene matches. This CDR3 contains 16 residues. CDR1 SGHDT and CDR2 YYEEEE come from the germline V gene. Here the CDR3 reads CASSQGPHRGTEKLFF. CDR3 DNA sequence: TGTGCCAGCAGCCAGGGGCCACACAGGGGGACTGAAAAACTGTTTTTT.

The chain couples TRBV5-1 to TRBJ2-1; TRBD2 is a possible D gene (5 bases). The germline V gene encodes CDR1 SGHRS and CDR2 YFSETQ. V was cut by 0 bases and J by 0 bases, with 13 bases left in between. This CDR3 region has 17 residues. Here the CDR3 reads CASSLASSGSSYNEQFF. The CDR3 bases are TGCGCCAGCAGCTTGGCCTCCAGCGGCAGCTCCTACAATGAGCAGTTCTTC. Variable domain in full (rest from reference TRBV5-1 and TRBJ2-1): KAGVTQTPRYLIKTRGQQVTLSCSPISGHRSVSWYQQTPGQGLQFLFEYFSETQRNKGNFPGRFSGRQFSNSRSEMNVSTLELGDSALYLCASSLASSGSSYNEQFFGPGTRLTVL.

This clone turned up a few times. V is TRBV15 and J is TRBJ2-7, with TRBD2 as a possible D gene (7 bases). V lost 8 bases to trimming and J lost 0 bases, with 17 bases between them. CDR3 length: 15 residues. CDR1 and CDR2 from the germline V gene are LNHNV and YYDKDF (reference sequence). The CDR3 DNA sequence: TGTGCCACCTCGGTCGGGGGCGGGAGCTCCTACGAGCAGTACTTC. Amino acids: CATSVGGGSSYEQYF.

The rearrangement joins TRBV15 to TRBJ1-5; 9 bases align to TRBD1. Germline V gene data show CDR1 as LNHNV and CDR2 as YYDKDF (reference sequence). V shed 2 bases, J shed 3 bases, and the junction held 8 bases outside the gene matches. CDR3 length equals 17 residues. Here the CDR3 DNA reads TGTGCCACCAGCAGACCGGGACAGGGATATTCCAATCAGCCCCAGCATTTT. This sequence encodes CATSRPGQGYSNQPQHF. Full variable domain (outside the CDR3, taken from reference TRBV15 and TRBJ1-5): DAMVIQNPRYQVTQFGKPVTLSCSQTLNHNVMYWYQQKSSQAPKLLFHYYDKDFNNEADTPDNFQSRRPNTSFCFLDIRSPGLGDTAMYLCATSRPGQGYSNQPQHFGDGTRLSIL.

The V and J genes are TRBV6-6 and TRBJ1-4; unclear D gene. The germline V and J ends were trimmed by 2 bases and 5 bases, with 6 bases remaining between them. Germline lookup yields CDR1 MNHNY and CDR2 SVGAGI (reference sequence). The CDR3 sequence is 13 residues long. The CDR3 nucleotides read TGTGCCAGCAGTTACGGCCTCAATGAAAAACTGTTTTTT. This gives the protein CASSYGLNEKLFF.

V and J are TRBV10-3 and TRBJ2-7, with 8 bases matching TRBD1. Germline CDR1 and CDR2: ENHRY and SYGVKD. With V trimmed by 6 bases and J by 1 base, 5 bases remained unmatched. This CDR3 is 14 amino acids long. CDR3: CAISPRDRSYEQYF. CDR3 bases: TGTGCCATCAGCCCCAGGGACAGGTCCTACGAGCAGTACTTC.

This clone has a handful of counts. The chain links TRBV4-3 to TRBJ2-1, with D possibly matching TRBD2 (6 bases). This CDR3 region has 18 residues. CDR1 and CDR2 (germline): LGHNA, YSLEER. V was cut by 0 bases and J by 2 bases, with 17 bases left in between. In nucleotides, the CDR3 is TGCGCCAGCAGCCAAGAGGGTCCGGGACTGGGGGCCTACAATGAGCAGTTCTTC. As protein: CASSQEGPGLGAYNEQFF.

This chain uses TRBV7-6 with TRBJ2-3, with TRBD2 matching over 11 bases. Germline-derived CDR1 and CDR2 are SGHVS and FNYEAQ. The V gene end was trimmed by 3 bases and the J gene end by 0 bases; junction bases not matched to a gene: 20. The CDR3 totals 22 residues. As DNA, the CDR3 is TGTGCCAGCAGCTTCCCGCGGAGAGTACTAGCGGGAGTGCCACCCAGCACAGATACGCAGTATTTT. Its protein is CASSFPRRVLAGVPPSTDTQYF.

The rearrangement uses TRBV19 and TRBJ2-2; 8 nucleotides line up with TRBD1. The CDR3 sequence is 15 residues long. CDR1 is LNHDA, CDR2 SQIVND, per germline (reference sequence). The V gene end was trimmed by 6 bases and the J gene end by 5 bases; junction bases not matched to a gene: 8. Written as DNA, the CDR3 is TGTGCCAGTAGGACGGACAGGGCGGGTACCGGGGAGCTGTTTTTT. It encodes CASRTDRAGTGELFF.

This clone came up a few times. V and J are TRBV15 and TRBJ2-3; TRBD1 matches at 8 bases. The CDR3 sequence is 15 residues long. Trimming cost V 0 bases and J 4 bases; bases outside gene matches: 3. Germline-derived CDR1 and CDR2 are LNHNV and YYDKDF (reference sequence). The CDR3 bases are TGTGCCACCAGCAGAGACACAGGGGGTGCAGATACGCAGTATTTT. Translation: CATSRDTGGADTQYF.

The CDR3 spells CASSIPGTGNQPQHF. The CDR3 nucleotides read TGTGCCAGCAGTATCCCCGGGACAGGCAATCAGCCCCAGCATTTT. This chain connects TRBV6-6 to TRBJ1-5; 7 nucleotides line up with TRBD1. J gave up 2 bases and V 5 bases, and 6 bases lay outside the gene matches. This CDR3 has 15 amino acids. CDR1 is MNHNY and CDR2 is SVGAGI in the germline V gene (reference sequence).

V is TRBV5-4 and J is TRBJ1-2, with 7 bases matching TRBD1. Germline CDR1 SGHNT, CDR2 YYREEE (reference sequence). V dropped 4 bases and J dropped 5; count of bases not matched to a gene: 17. The CDR3 extends over 17 amino acids. The CDR3 here is CASSVPMGGTANYGYTF. The CDR3 nucleotides are TGTGCCAGCAGCGTACCTATGGGTGGGACAGCGAATTATGGCTACACCTTC.

The chain uses TRBV10-3 and TRBJ1-2, with D perhaps matching TRBD1 (6 bases). Germline assignment: CDR1 ENHRY and CDR2 SYGVKD. The germline V and J ends were trimmed by 0 bases and 6 bases, with 14 bases remaining between them. The CDR3 loop spans 15 amino acids. The CDR3 bases are TGTGCCATCAGTGAGTCGAGGGGGGGAGGAGATGGCTACACCTTC. This gives the protein CAISESRGGGDGYTF.

The rearrangement links TRBV6-1 to TRBJ2-7; weak D call: TRBD2 (5 bases). Trimming left V 2 bases short and J 5 bases short, with 13 bases between. Germline CDR1 is MNHNS and CDR2 is SASEGT. The CDR3 has 14 amino acids. The DNA of the CDR3 is TGTGCCAGCAGTGAACTACTAGTTAGTGACGAGCAGTACTTC. Translation: CASSELLVSDEQYF.

The table lists this clone with a few counts. This CDR3 reads CASKPPGGAGELFF. CDR3 bases: TGTGCCAGTAAACCCCCCGGGGGGGCCGGGGAGCTGTTTTTT. This chain joins TRBV19 and TRBJ2-2; 8 bases line up with TRBD2. The CDR3 sequence is 14 residues long. J lost 6 bases, V lost 7 bases, and 7 bases had no gene match. Germline-derived CDR1 and CDR2 are LNHDA and SQIVND (reference sequence).

The genes are TRBV28 and TRBJ1-1, with D possibly being TRBD1 (6 bases). This CDR3 region has 13 residues. V was trimmed by 4 bases and J by 0 bases, leaving 6 bases between them. Germline-derived CDR1 and CDR2 are MDHEN and SYDVKM. The CDR3 is CASSWTVNTEAFF. Written as DNA, the CDR3 is TGTGCCAGCAGTTGGACAGTGAACACTGAAGCTTTCTTT.

This clone was seen just once. The chain links TRBV18 to TRBJ2-2, with 7 positions matching TRBD2. Germline-derived CDR1 and CDR2 are KGHSH and LQKENI. This CDR3 has 15 amino acids. V shed 1 base and J 10 bases; nucleotides not matched to a gene: 9. The CDR3 loop is CASSPLQVGGMELFF. CDR3 nucleotide sequence: TGTGCCAGCTCACCACTGCAGGTGGGAGGGATGGAGCTGTTTTTT.

The CDR3 DNA is TGTGCTAGTGGTTACCTGGGACTAGCGGGAGGGCACAATGAGCAGTTCTTC. This translates into CASGYLGLAGGHNEQFF. The V gene is TRBV12-5, the J gene TRBJ2-1; 16 nucleotides align to TRBD2. V shed 4 bases, J shed 5 bases, and the junction held 5 bases outside the gene matches. CDR1 LGHNT and CDR2 FRNRAP come from the germline V gene. The CDR3 loop spans 17 amino acids.

The V and J genes are TRBV28 and TRBJ2-3; TRBD1 matches at 8 bases. The CDR3 length is 15 residues. From germline, CDR1 is MDHEN and CDR2 SYDVKM. V was clipped by 7 bases and J by 7 bases; unmatched bases: 13. In DNA, the CDR3 is TGTGCCAGCATACAACCTCGGACAGGGACAAATACGCAGTATTTT. Its protein product is CASIQPRTGTNTQYF.